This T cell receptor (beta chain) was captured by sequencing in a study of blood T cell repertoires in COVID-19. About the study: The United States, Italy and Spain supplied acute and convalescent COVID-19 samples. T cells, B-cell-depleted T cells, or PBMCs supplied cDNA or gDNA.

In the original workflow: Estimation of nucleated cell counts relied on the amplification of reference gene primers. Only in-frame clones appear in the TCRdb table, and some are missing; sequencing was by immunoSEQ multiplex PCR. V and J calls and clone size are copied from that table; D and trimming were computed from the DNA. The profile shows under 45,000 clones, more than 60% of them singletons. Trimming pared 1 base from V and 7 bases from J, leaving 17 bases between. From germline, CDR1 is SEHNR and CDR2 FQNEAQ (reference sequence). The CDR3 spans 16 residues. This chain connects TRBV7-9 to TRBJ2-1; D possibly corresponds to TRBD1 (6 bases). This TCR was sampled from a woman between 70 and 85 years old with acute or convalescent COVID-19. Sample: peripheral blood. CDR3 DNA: TGTGCCAGCAGCTTAGTATTCACAGGGCCTCAAAATGAGCAGTTCTTC. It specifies CASSLVFTGPQNEQFF.